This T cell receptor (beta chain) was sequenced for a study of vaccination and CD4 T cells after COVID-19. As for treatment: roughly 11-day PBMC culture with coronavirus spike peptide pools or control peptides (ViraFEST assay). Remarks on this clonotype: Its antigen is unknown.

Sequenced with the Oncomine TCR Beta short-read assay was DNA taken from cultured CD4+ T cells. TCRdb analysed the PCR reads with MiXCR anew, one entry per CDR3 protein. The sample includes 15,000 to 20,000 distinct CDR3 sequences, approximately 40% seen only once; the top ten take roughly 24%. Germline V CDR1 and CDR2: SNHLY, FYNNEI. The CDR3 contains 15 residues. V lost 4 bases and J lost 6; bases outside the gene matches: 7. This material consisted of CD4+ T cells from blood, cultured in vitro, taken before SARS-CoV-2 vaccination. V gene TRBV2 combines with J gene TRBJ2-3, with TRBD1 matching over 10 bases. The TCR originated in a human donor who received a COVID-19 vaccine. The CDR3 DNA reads TGTGCCAGCAGTGCTAGGGGACAGGGGATGGATACGCAGTATTTT. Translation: CASSARGQGMDTQYF.